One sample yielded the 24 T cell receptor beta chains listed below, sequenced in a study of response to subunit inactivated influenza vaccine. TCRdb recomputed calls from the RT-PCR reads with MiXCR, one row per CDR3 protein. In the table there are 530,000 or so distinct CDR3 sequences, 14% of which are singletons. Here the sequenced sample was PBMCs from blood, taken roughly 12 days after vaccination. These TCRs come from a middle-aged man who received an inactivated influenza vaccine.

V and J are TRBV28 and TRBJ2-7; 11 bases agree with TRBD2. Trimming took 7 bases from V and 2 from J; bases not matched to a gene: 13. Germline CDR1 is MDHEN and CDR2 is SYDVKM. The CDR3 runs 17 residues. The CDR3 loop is CASKNVAGGIKTYEQYF. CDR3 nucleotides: TGTGCCAGCAAAAATGTAGCGGGAGGGATCAAAACCTACGAGCAGTACTTC.

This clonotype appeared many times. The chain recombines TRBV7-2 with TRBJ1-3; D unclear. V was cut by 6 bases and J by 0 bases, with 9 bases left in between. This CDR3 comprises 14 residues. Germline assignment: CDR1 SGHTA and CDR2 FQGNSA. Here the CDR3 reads CASSRPGSGNTIYF. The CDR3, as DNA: TGTGCCAGCAGTCGCCCGGGCTCTGGAAACACCATATATTTT.

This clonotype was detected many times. In DNA form, the CDR3 reads TGCAGTGCTAGAGCACCGGGACTAGCGGCCTACAATGAGCAGTTCTTC. This sequence encodes CSARAPGLAAYNEQFF. The genes are TRBV20-1 and TRBJ2-1; 11 bases map to TRBD2. CDR3 length: 16 amino acids. CDR1 is DFQATT, CDR2 SNEGSKA, per germline (reference sequence). J lost 2 bases, V lost 1 base, and 4 bases had no gene match.

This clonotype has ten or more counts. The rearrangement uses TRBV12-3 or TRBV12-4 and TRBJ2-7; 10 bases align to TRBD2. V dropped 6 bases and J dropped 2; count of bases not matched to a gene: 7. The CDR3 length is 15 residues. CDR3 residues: CASSLGTSATYEQYF. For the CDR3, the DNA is TGTGCCAGCAGCTTGGGGACTAGCGCAACCTACGAGCAGTACTTC.

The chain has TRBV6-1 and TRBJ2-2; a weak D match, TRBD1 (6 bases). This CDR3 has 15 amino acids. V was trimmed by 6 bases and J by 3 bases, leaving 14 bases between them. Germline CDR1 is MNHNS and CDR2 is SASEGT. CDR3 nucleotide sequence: TGTGCCAGCAGGCCACCAGGGGACCACACCGGGGAGCTGTTTTTT. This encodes CASRPPGDHTGELFF.

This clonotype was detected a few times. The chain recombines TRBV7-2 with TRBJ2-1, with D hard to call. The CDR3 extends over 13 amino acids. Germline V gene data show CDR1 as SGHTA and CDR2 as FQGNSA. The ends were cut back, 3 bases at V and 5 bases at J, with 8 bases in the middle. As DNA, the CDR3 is TGTGCCAGCAGCTTCACACTGAACAATGAGCAGTTCTTC. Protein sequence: CASSFTLNNEQFF.

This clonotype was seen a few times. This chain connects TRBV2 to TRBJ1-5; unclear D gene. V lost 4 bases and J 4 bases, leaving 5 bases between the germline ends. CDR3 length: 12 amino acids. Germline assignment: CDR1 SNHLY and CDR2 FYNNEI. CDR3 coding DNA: TGTGCCAGCAGTGTGCCAAATCAGCCCCAGCATTTT. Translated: CASSVPNQPQHF.

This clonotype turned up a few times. CDR3 bases: TGCGCCAGCAGCATAAGCGGGGGGCTGTCCGAGCAGTACTTC. Amino acids: CASSISGGLSEQYF. The chain recombines TRBV5-1 with TRBJ2-7, with 9 bases lining up with TRBD2. The J segment lost 6 bases and the V segment lost 4 bases, leaving 8 bases of the junction unmatched. The germline V gene has CDR1 SGHRS and CDR2 YFSETQ. The CDR3 runs to 14 residues.

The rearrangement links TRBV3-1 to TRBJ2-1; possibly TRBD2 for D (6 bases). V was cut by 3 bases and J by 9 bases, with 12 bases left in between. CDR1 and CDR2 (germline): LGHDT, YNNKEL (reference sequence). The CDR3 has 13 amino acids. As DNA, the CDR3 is TGTGCCAGCAGCCAGGCGGGAAGCGGTGAGCAGTTCTTC. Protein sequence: CASSQAGSGEQFF.

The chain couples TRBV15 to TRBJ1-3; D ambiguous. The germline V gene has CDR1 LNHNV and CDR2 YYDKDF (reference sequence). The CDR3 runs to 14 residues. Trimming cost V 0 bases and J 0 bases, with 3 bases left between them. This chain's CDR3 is CATSRDPSGNTIYF. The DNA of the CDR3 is TGTGCCACCAGCAGAGATCCCTCTGGAAACACCATATATTTT.

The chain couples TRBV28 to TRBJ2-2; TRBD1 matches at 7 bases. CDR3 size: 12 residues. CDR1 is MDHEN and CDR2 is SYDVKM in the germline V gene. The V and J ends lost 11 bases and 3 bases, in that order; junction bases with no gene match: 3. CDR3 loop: CALQGYTGELFF. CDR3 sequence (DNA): TGTGCCTTACAGGGGTACACCGGGGAGCTGTTTTTT. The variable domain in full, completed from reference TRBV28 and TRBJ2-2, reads DVKVTQSSRYLVKRTGEKVFLECVQDMDHENMFWYRQDPGLGLRLIYFSYDVKMKEKGDIPEGYSVSREKKERFSLILESASTNQTSMYLCALQGYTGELFFGEGSRLTVL.

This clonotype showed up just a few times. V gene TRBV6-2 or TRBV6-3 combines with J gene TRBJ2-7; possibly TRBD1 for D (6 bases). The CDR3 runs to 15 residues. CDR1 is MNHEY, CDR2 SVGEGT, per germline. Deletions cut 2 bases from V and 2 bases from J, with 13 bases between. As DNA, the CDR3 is TGTGCCAGCAGTTACCTGGGGACAAGCCCCTACGAGCAGTACTTC. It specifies CASSYLGTSPYEQYF.

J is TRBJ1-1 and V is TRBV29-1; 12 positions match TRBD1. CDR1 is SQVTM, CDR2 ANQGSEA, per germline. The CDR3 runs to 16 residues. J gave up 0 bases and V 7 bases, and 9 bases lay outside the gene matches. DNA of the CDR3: TGCAGCGCTAGGGACAGGGGGCGACCATTGAACACTGAAGCTTTCTTT. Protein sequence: CSARDRGRPLNTEAFF.

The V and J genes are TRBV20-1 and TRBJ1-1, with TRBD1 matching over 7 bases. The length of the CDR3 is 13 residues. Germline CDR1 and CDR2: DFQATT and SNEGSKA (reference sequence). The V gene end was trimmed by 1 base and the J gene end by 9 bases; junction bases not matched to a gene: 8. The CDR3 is CSARVGATGKAFF. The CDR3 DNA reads TGCAGTGCTAGAGTAGGCGCGACAGGGAAAGCTTTCTTT.

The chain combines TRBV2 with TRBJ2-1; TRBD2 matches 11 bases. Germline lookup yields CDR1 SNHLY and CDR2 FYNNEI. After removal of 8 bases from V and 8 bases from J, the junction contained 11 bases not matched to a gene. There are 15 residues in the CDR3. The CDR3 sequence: CASRSTSGSFDEQFF. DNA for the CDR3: TGTGCCAGCCGTTCTACTAGCGGGAGCTTCGATGAGCAGTTCTTC. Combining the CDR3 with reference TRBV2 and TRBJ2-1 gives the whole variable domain EPEVTQTPSHQVTQMGQEVILRCVPISNHLYFYWYRQILGQKVEFLVSFYNNEISEKSEIFDDQFSVERPDGSNFTLKIRSTKLEDSAMYFCASRSTSGSFDEQFFGPGTRLTVL.

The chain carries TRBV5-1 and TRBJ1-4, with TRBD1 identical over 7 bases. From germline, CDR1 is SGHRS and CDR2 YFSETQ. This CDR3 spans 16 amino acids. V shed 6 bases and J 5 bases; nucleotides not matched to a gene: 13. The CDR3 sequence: CASTPTDRLMNEKLFF. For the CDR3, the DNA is TGCGCCAGCACCCCGACGGACAGGCTGATGAATGAAAAACTGTTTTTT.

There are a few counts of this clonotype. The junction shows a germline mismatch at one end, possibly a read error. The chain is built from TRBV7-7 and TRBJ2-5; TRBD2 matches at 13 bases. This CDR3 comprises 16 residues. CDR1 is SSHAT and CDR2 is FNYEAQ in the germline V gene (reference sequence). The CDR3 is CASSRGLAGFQETQYF. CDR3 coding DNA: TGTGCTAGCAGCCGGGGACTAGCGGGGTTCCAAGAGACCCAGTACTTC.

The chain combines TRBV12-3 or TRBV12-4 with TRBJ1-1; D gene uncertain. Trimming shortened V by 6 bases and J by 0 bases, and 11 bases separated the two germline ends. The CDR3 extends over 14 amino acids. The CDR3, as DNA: TGTGCCAGCAGCAAAACAGCTATGAACACTGAAGCTTTCTTT. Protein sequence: CASSKTAMNTEAFF.

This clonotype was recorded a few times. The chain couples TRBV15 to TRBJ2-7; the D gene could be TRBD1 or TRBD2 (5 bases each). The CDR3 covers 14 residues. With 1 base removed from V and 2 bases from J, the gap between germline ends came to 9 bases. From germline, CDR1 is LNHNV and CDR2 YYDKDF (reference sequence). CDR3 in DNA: TGTGCCACCAGCAGAGGGGACCGAACCTACGAGCAGTACTTC. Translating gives CATSRGDRTYEQYF.

The CDR3 nucleotides are TGTGCCATCAGTGAACTAGATCGGCAGTACTTC. It translates to CAISELDRQYF. The chain combines TRBV10-3 with TRBJ2-7, with D perhaps matching TRBD2 (5 bases). V was cut by 3 bases and J by 9 bases, with 9 bases left in between. The CDR3 totals 11 residues. CDR1 ENHRY and CDR2 SYGVKD come from the germline V gene.

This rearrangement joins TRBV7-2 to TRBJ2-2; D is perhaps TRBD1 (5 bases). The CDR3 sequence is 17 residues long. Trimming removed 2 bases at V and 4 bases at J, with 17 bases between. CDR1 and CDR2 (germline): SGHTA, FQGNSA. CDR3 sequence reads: CASSLFQDTISTGELFF. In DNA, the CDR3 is TGTGCCAGCAGCTTATTTCAGGACACTATAAGCACCGGGGAGCTGTTTTTT.

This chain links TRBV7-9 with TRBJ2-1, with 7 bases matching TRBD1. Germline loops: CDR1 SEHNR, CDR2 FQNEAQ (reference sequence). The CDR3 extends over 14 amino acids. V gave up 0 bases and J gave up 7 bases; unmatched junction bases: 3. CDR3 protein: CASSLATGRNEQFF. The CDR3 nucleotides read TGTGCCAGCAGCTTAGCGACAGGGCGGAATGAGCAGTTCTTC.

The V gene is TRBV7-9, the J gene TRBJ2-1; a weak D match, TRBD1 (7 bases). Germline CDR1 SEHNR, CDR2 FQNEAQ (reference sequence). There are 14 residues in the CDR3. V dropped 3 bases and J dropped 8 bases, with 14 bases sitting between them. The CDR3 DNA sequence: TGTGCCAGCAGCTTCGCAGGGGGGTTGGATGAGCAGTTCTTC. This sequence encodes CASSFAGGLDEQFF.

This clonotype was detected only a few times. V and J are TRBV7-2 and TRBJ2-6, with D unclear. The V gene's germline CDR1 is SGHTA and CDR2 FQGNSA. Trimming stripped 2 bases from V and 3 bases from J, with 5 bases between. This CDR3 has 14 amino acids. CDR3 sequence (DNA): TGTGCCAGCAGCTTAAGGGATGGGGCCAACGTCCTGACTTTC. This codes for CASSLRDGANVLTF.